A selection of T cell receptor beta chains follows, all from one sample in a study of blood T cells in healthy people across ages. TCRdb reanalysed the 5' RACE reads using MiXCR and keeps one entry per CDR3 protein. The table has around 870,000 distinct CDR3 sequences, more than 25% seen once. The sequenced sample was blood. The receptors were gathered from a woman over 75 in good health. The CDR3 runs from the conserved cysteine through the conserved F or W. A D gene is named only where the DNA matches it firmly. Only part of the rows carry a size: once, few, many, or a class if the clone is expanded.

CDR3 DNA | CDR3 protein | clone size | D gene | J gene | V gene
TGTGCCACCAGTGATTTGGAGGGAAACTATGGCTACACCTTC | CATSDLEGNYGYTF | many | - | TRBJ1-2 | TRBV24-1
TGTGCCAGCAGTTCCCCTTTAGGGACAGGGGGCGCAGATACGCAGTATTTT | CASSSPLGTGGADTQYF | - | TRBD1 | TRBJ2-3 | TRBV12-3/TRBV12-4
TGTGCCAACAGCCTCGCCCTTGGCGAGCAGTACTTC | CANSLALGEQYF | many | - | TRBJ2-7 | TRBV6-2/TRBV6-3
TGTGCCACCAGCAGACGGACAGGGGGCTGGACTGAAGCTTTCTTT | CATSRRTGGWTEAFF | many | TRBD1 | TRBJ1-1 | TRBV15
TGTGCCAGCAGCTCCGTTGGTCGGATGAACACTGAAGCTTTCTTT | CASSSVGRMNTEAFF | few | - | TRBJ1-1 | TRBV12-1
TGCGCCAGCAGACGAGACGGGACTAGTTTTCAAGAGACCCAGTACTTC | CASRRDGTSFQETQYF | many | TRBD2 | TRBJ2-5 | TRBV5-1
TGTGCCAGCGCCCGACAGGGCAGAGGCCTTAACTATGGCTACACCTTC | CASARQGRGLNYGYTF | - | TRBD1 | TRBJ1-2 | TRBV2
TGTGCCAGCAGCTTCAAGGCGCCGACGACAAGCTATGGCTACACCTTC | CASSFKAPTTSYGYTF | many | - | TRBJ1-2 | TRBV3-1
TGTGCCAGCAGTTCGGACGTAAGCTCCTACAATGAGCAGTTCTTC | CASSSDVSSYNEQFF | many | - | TRBJ2-1 | TRBV6-5
TGTGCCAGCAGCTTCGACGGGGATGGAGGCTACACCTTC | CASSFDGDGGYTF | many | - | TRBJ1-2 | TRBV7-2
TGTGCCAGCGGCTTGTGGGGTTCCTACAATGAGCAGTTCTTC | CASGLWGSYNEQFF | few | - | TRBJ2-1 | TRBV5-6
TGTGCCACCAGCCCGACCGGGGGACAAGAGACCCAGTACTTC | CATSPTGGQETQYF | many | - | TRBJ2-5 | TRBV15
TGTGCCACCAGCAGTGGGGACGGATTTAATTCACCCCTCCACTTT | CATSSGDGFNSPLHF | - | - | TRBJ1-6 | TRBV15
TGTGCCAGCAGTGAGGGCCCCGGGACAGCGTACTTC | CASSEGPGTAYF | many | TRBD1 | TRBJ2-5 | TRBV25-1
TGTGCCAGCAGCTGGATGGGAGGGCCCTACGAGCAGTACTTC | CASSWMGGPYEQYF | - | TRBD2 | TRBJ2-7 | TRBV11-2
TGTGCCAGCAGTATTCGGGGATACTACGAGCAGTACTTC | CASSIRGYYEQYF | many | - | TRBJ2-7 | TRBV6-2/TRBV6-3
TGTGCCACCGGGCCCCGGGAGTATGGCTACACCTTC | CATGPREYGYTF | few | - | TRBJ1-2 | TRBV28
TGTGCCAGCAGTTTTGGGCCCGATACGCAGTATTTT | CASSFGPDTQYF | many | - | TRBJ2-3 | TRBV6-6
TGCAGCGTTGAGGGAGCAGGGTTAAGCACTGAAGCTTTCTTT | CSVEGAGLSTEAFF | few | - | TRBJ1-1 | TRBV29-1
TGTGCCAGCAGCCTGCGAGGGGGGAGGTTGACTGAAGCTTTCTTT | CASSLRGGRLTEAFF | - | - | TRBJ1-1 | TRBV14
TGTGCCAGCAGCTTACAGGGTCGATCTGGAAACACCATATATTTT | CASSLQGRSGNTIYF | - | - | TRBJ1-3 | TRBV7-2
TGTGCCAGCAGTTGGTCTTTGCGGGGGGGGCCCCGCTACGAGCAGTACTTC | CASSWSLRGGPRYEQYF | many | TRBD2 | TRBJ2-7 | TRBV27
TGTGCCACCAGCAGAGCCCGGGACGCCACAGATACGCAGTATTTT | CATSRARDATDTQYF | many | - | TRBJ2-3 | TRBV15
TGCAGTGCTACCCCGGGACTAGCGGGTAATCCTACGCAGTATTTT | CSATPGLAGNPTQYF | few | TRBD2 | TRBJ2-3 | TRBV20-1
TGTGCCACCAGTGGGCAAGGAGGCGAGACCCAGTACTTC | CATSGQGGETQYF | - | - | TRBJ2-5 | TRBV24-1
TGTGCCAGCAGTAGACGGACGGGGGGCGAGCAGTACTTC | CASSRRTGGEQYF | - | TRBD2 | TRBJ2-7 | TRBV7-2
TGCGCCAGCAGCCTCTCACTGGTGGGCACAGATGCGCAGTATTTT | CASSLSLVGTDAQYF | - | - | TRBJ2-3 | TRBV4-3
TGTGCCAGCAGTGAAACCGGGACAGGGGTCGCAGATACGCAGTATTTT | CASSETGTGVADTQYF | few | TRBD1 | TRBJ2-3 | TRBV28
TGTGCCAGCAGCCAGACCGGGACGCACTCCTACGAGCAGTACTTC | CASSQTGTHSYEQYF | many | - | TRBJ2-7 | TRBV3-1
TGTGCCAGTAGTATAAACACACGCGAGGGCTACACCTTC | CASSINTREGYTF | - | - | TRBJ1-2 | TRBV19
TGTGCCAGCGGCTTATTGGGGAATGAGCAGTACTTC | CASGLLGNEQYF | - | - | TRBJ2-5 | TRBV7-2
TGTGCCAGCAGTTGGGGTGAAAAACTGTTTTTT | CASSWGEKLFF | many | - | TRBJ1-4 | TRBV12-3/TRBV12-4
TGTGCCAGCAGTTACTCGCGGGGGGGCCGGTTGGAGACCCAGTACTTC | CASSYSRGGRLETQYF | - | TRBD2 | TRBJ2-5 | TRBV6-2/TRBV6-3
TGTGCCAGCAGCTTAGCGGTGGGCGGGGGCTACAATGAGCAGTTCTTC | CASSLAVGGGYNEQFF | many | TRBD2 | TRBJ2-1 | TRBV7-2
TGCGTCAGCAGCGGTGTCGGGAGCTCCTACAAGCAGTACTTC | CVSSGVGSSYKQYF | - | - | TRBJ2-7 | TRBV4-1
TGTGCCTGGAGGCGGGCGGCTAACTATGGCTACACCTTC | CAWRRAANYGYTF | many | - | TRBJ1-2 | TRBV30
TGTGCCAGCAGCGTCAGGGGGGGCAATCAGCCCCAGCATTTT | CASSVRGGNQPQHF | - | TRBD1 | TRBJ1-5 | TRBV7-2
TGCAGTGCTAGCAGGGGCGGCGGGGGGCAGTTCTTC | CSASRGGGGQFF | - | - | TRBJ2-1 | TRBV20-1
TGTGCCAGCAGCTTTACGGGTCGCGTTGAGACCCAGTACTTC | CASSFTGRVETQYF | many | - | TRBJ2-5 | TRBV7-2
TGTGCCAGCAGAAAGACAGGGGTCAACAATCAGCCCCAGCATTTT | CASRKTGVNNQPQHF | many | TRBD1 | TRBJ1-5 | TRBV6-2/TRBV6-3
TGTGCCAGCAGCCATAGACCGTCTGGTAATGAGCAGTACTTC | CASSHRPSGNEQYF | few | - | TRBJ2-5 | TRBV3-1
TGTGCCATCAGTAACACGGACAGGGGAGGCTATGGCTACACCTTC | CAISNTDRGGYGYTF | many | TRBD1 | TRBJ1-2 | TRBV10-3
TGTGCCAGCAGCAATACAGGGGGCTCCTACGAGCAGTACTTC | CASSNTGGSYEQYF | - | TRBD1 | TRBJ2-7 | TRBV7-2
TGCGCCAGCAGCCCCGGGACTAGCGGGGCTACACATGAGCAGTTCTTC | CASSPGTSGATHEQFF | many | TRBD2 | TRBJ2-1 | TRBV5-1
TGTGCCAGCAGTGAATATGGGACAGGGGGATTGGGTGGCTACACCTTC | CASSEYGTGGLGGYTF | many | TRBD1 | TRBJ1-2 | TRBV25-1
TGTGCCAGCAGACCTGTACAGGGAACGGGGGAGCAGTACTTC | CASRPVQGTGEQYF | few | - | TRBJ2-4 | TRBV7-6
TGTGCCAGCAGGGGGAAGGGGGTCTATGGCTACACCTTC | CASRGKGVYGYTF | - | - | TRBJ1-2 | TRBV12-3/TRBV12-4
TGCAGTGCTAGAGTCGGGGGGGACAATGAGCAGTTCTTC | CSARVGGDNEQFF | many | TRBD2 | TRBJ2-1 | TRBV20-1
TGTGCCACCAGCAGAGGGGGCAGGGCCACCGGGGAGCTGTTTTTT | CATSRGGRATGELFF | once | - | TRBJ2-2 | TRBV15
TGTGCCAGCAGTTCATCCGGGACCTATTCACCCCTCCACTTT | CASSSSGTYSPLHF | - | - | TRBJ1-6 | TRBV6-5
TGTGCCATCAGTGAGTCAGCTAGGACAGGGGGCAATGAGCAGTTCTTC | CAISESARTGGNEQFF | many | TRBD1 | TRBJ2-1 | TRBV10-3
TGTGCCAGTAGTATAGCGTTGGGTACGCAGTATTTT | CASSIALGTQYF | - | - | TRBJ2-3 | TRBV19